A selection of T cell receptor beta chains follows, all from one sample in a study of shared clonotypes between healthy human individuals. Clones were sequenced by immunoSEQ multiplex PCR, and TCRdb holds only the in-frame ones, with some missing. The repertoire holds some 1 million clones, with roughly 80% as singletons. Sequencing input: memory CD4+ T cells sorted from blood. The source is a man aged 18-30 years in good health. CDR3s include the opening cysteine and the closing phenylalanine or tryptophan. D genes are given only for firm matches. Where a row states a size, it is once, few, many or the class of an expanded clone; other rows omit it.

D: NA; size: few; J: TRBJ2-5; V: TRBV10-3; CDR3: CAISESVETQYF; DNA: TGTGCCATCAGTGAGTCCGTGGAGACCCAGTACTTC
D: NA; size: NA; J: TRBJ2-3; V: TRBV5-1; CDR3: CASTVPGGDTQYF; DNA: TGCGCCAGCACCGTACCCGGGGGAGATACGCAGTATTTT
D: TRBD1; size: NA; J: TRBJ2-5; V: TRBV9; CDR3: CASSVRDRGLQETQYF; DNA: TGTGCCAGCAGCGTCCGGGACAGGGGCCTCCAAGAGACCCAGTACTTC
D: NA; size: once; J: TRBJ2-6; V: TRBV6-5; CDR3: CASRLSFFGANVLTF; DNA: TGTGCCAGCAGGCTTTCCTTTTTCGGGGCCAACGTCCTGACTTTC
D: NA; size: NA; J: TRBJ1-1; V: TRBV30; CDR3: CAWSTVGEAFF; DNA: TGTGCCTGGAGCACGGTCGGTGAAGCTTTCTTT
D: NA; size: NA; J: TRBJ2-4; V: TRBV28; CDR3: CASSNGTPLAKNIQYF; DNA: TGTGCCAGCAGTAACGGGACACCTCTAGCCAAAAACATTCAGTACTTC
D: NA; size: NA; J: TRBJ2-3; V: TRBV7-2; CDR3: CASSLGGQSTDTQYF; DNA: TGTGCCAGCAGCTTAGGAGGACAGTCCACAGATACGCAGTATTTT
D: NA; size: NA; J: TRBJ1-2; V: TRBV23-1; CDR3: CASSRGAANYGYTF; DNA: TGCGCCAGCAGTCGGGGGGCGGCTAACTATGGCTACACCTTC
D: NA; size: NA; J: TRBJ1-1; V: TRBV6-5; CDR3: CASSYSRGVNTEAFF; DNA: TGTGCCAGCAGTTACTCGAGAGGGGTGAACACTGAAGCTTTCTTT
D: TRBD1; size: NA; J: TRBJ1-1; V: TRBV7-9; CDR3: CASSLLKGTDEAFF; DNA: TGTGCCAGCAGCTTGTTGAAGGGGACAGATGAAGCTTTCTTT
D: NA; size: NA; J: TRBJ1-4; V: TRBV9; CDR3: CASSSGSLNEKLFF; DNA: TGTGCCAGCAGCTCGGGCTCACTAAATGAAAAACTGTTTTTT
D: NA; size: NA; J: TRBJ1-1; V: TRBV10-3; CDR3: CAISESGAGPEAFF; DNA: TGTGCCATCAGTGAGTCAGGGGCAGGGCCTGAAGCTTTCTTT
D: NA; size: NA; J: TRBJ1-1; V: TRBV6-6; CDR3: CASRGRRGLAFF; DNA: TGTGCCAGCAGGGGACGCAGGGGTCTGGCTTTCTTT
D: NA; size: NA; J: TRBJ2-7; V: TRBV7-2; CDR3: CASSQGLYEQYF; DNA: TGTGCCAGCAGCCAGGGACTCTACGAGCAGTACTTC
D: NA; size: NA; J: TRBJ1-6; V: TRBV6-1; CDR3: CASSTGPPAPLHF; DNA: TGTGCCAGCAGTACAGGTCCTCCGGCACCCCTCCACTTT
D: NA; size: NA; J: TRBJ2-5; V: TRBV2; CDR3: CASSDWGPQETQYF; DNA: TGTGCCAGCAGTGATTGGGGGCCCCAAGAGACCCAGTACTTC
D: TRBD2; size: once; J: TRBJ2-3; V: TRBV4-1; CDR3: CASSPLGSSGSTDTQYF; DNA: TGCGCCAGCAGCCCATTGGGGTCTAGCGGGAGCACAGATACGCAGTATTTT
D: TRBD1; size: NA; J: TRBJ2-2; V: TRBV23-1; CDR3: CASAPGTENTGELFF; DNA: TGCGCCAGCGCCCCAGGGACAGAGAACACCGGGGAGCTGTTTTTT
D: TRBD1; size: once; J: TRBJ1-6; V: TRBV30; CDR3: CAWAPGGRYSPLHF; DNA: TGTGCCTGGGCCCCAGGGGGACGGTATTCACCCCTCCACTTT
D: TRBD1; size: NA; J: TRBJ2-2; V: TRBV5-1; CDR3: CASSLGQGARSGELFF; DNA: TGCGCCAGCAGCTTGGGACAGGGGGCAAGGTCCGGGGAGCTGTTTTTT
D: NA; size: NA; J: TRBJ2-7; V: TRBV5-5; CDR3: CASSPTGNIYEQYF; DNA: TGTGCCAGCAGCCCCACGGGTAACATTTACGAGCAGTACTTC
D: NA; size: NA; J: TRBJ2-5; V: TRBV5-4; CDR3: CASSPSSGFYETQYF; DNA: TGTGCCAGCAGCCCTTCATCAGGGTTCTACGAGACCCAGTACTTC
D: NA; size: NA; J: TRBJ2-3; V: TRBV10-1; CDR3: CASSEGPSTDTQYF; DNA: TGCGCCAGCAGTGAAGGGCCTAGCACAGATACGCAGTATTTT
D: NA; size: NA; J: TRBJ1-1; V: TRBV4-1; CDR3: CASSHWAGKPNTEAFF; DNA: TGCGCCAGCAGTCACTGGGCAGGTAAACCGAACACTGAAGCTTTCTTT
D: TRBD2; size: NA; J: TRBJ2-3; V: TRBV27; CDR3: CASSSTRLAGTTDTQYF; DNA: TGTGCCAGCAGTTCTACTCGACTAGCGGGAACCACAGATACGCAGTATTTT
D: NA; size: NA; J: TRBJ2-3; V: TRBV7-8; CDR3: CASSSRLSTDTQYF; DNA: TGTGCCAGCAGCTCCCGACTATCCACAGATACGCAGTATTTT
D: TRBD1; size: NA; J: TRBJ2-7; V: TRBV27; CDR3: CASSTVPGQGPQYF; DNA: TGTGCCAGCAGTACCGTCCCGGGACAGGGCCCCCAGTACTTC
D: NA; size: NA; J: TRBJ1-4; V: TRBV10-3; CDR3: CAISAVGGSGEKLFF; DNA: TGTGCCATCAGTGCGGTCGGGGGAAGTGGTGAAAAACTGTTTTTT
D: TRBD1; size: NA; J: TRBJ2-7; V: TRBV6-6; CDR3: CASSYSRGQGYEQYF; DNA: TGTGCCAGCAGTTACTCTCGGGGACAGGGGTACGAGCAGTACTTC
D: TRBD2; size: NA; J: TRBJ2-1; V: TRBV11-2; CDR3: CASSPGLAGVLEQFF; DNA: TGTGCCAGCAGCCCGGGACTAGCGGGAGTCCTGGAGCAGTTCTTC
D: NA; size: NA; J: TRBJ1-3; V: TRBV28; CDR3: CASSLLARGNTIYF; DNA: TGTGCCAGCAGTTTATTGGCCAGGGGAAACACCATATATTTT
D: NA; size: NA; J: TRBJ2-1; V: TRBV15; CDR3: CATSREGGSYNEQFF; DNA: TGTGCCACCAGCAGAGAGGGAGGCTCCTACAATGAGCAGTTCTTC
D: TRBD2; size: NA; J: TRBJ2-5; V: TRBV30; CDR3: CAWSSGIQETQYF; DNA: TGTGCCTGGAGTAGCGGGATCCAAGAGACCCAGTACTTC
D: NA; size: NA; J: TRBJ1-4; V: TRBV6-5; CDR3: CASSYRGQGGEKLFF; DNA: TGTGCCAGCAGTTACCGGGGACAAGGGGGTGAAAAACTGTTTTTT
D: NA; size: NA; J: TRBJ2-7; V: TRBV18; CDR3: CASSPFRETYEQYF; DNA: TGTGCCAGCTCACCTTTTCGGGAAACCTACGAGCAGTACTTC
D: TRBD2; size: NA; J: TRBJ2-7; V: TRBV6-1; CDR3: CASSGTSDEQYF; DNA: TGTGCCAGCAGTGGGACTAGTGACGAGCAGTACTTC
D: NA; size: few; J: TRBJ1-1; V: TRBV7-9; CDR3: CASSSSTVRTEAFF; DNA: TGTGCCAGCAGCTCCTCGACCGTGCGGACTGAAGCTTTCTTT
D: TRBD2; size: NA; J: TRBJ2-1; V: TRBV13; CDR3: CASSLGLAGGHEQFF; DNA: TGTGCCAGCAGCTTGGGACTAGCGGGAGGTCATGAGCAGTTCTTC
D: TRBD2; size: NA; J: TRBJ2-4; V: TRBV6-5; CDR3: CASTPPGGNIQYF; DNA: TGTGCCAGCACCCCGCCGGGGGGAAACATTCAGTACTTC
D: NA; size: NA; J: TRBJ2-3; V: TRBV5-4; CDR3: CASSSEEGFRSGDTQYF; DNA: TGTGCCAGCAGCTCCGAGGAGGGATTCAGGAGTGGAGATACGCAGTATTTT
D: NA; size: NA; J: TRBJ1-2; V: TRBV5-1; CDR3: CASRGNFGDQNGYTF; DNA: TGCGCCAGCAGAGGAAATTTCGGGGACCAAAATGGCTACACCTTC
D: TRBD2; size: NA; J: TRBJ2-1; V: TRBV25-1; CDR3: CASSESGRDEQFF; DNA: TGTGCCAGCAGTGAGTCGGGGAGGGATGAGCAGTTCTTC
D: NA; size: NA; J: TRBJ2-2; V: TRBV7-2; CDR3: CASSPYYTNTGELFF; DNA: TGTGCCAGCAGCCCCTACTATACGAACACCGGGGAGCTGTTTTTT
D: NA; size: NA; J: TRBJ2-1; V: TRBV11-1; CDR3: CASSLSDSSYNEQFF; DNA: TGTGCCAGCAGCTTAAGTGACAGCTCCTACAATGAGCAGTTCTTC
D: NA; size: NA; J: TRBJ1-1; V: TRBV5-1; CDR3: CASSLVPGVDTEAFF; DNA: TGCGCCAGCAGCTTGGTTCCAGGGGTGGACACTGAAGCTTTCTTT
D: NA; size: NA; J: TRBJ1-6; V: TRBV7-9; CDR3: CASSRPGGNSPLHF; DNA: TGTGCCAGCAGCCGTCCGGGGGGAAATTCACCCCTCCACTTT
D: TRBD2; size: NA; J: TRBJ2-1; V: TRBV5-4; CDR3: CASSSPGASGRFYNEQFF; DNA: TGTGCCAGCAGCTCACCGGGGGCGAGCGGGAGGTTCTACAATGAGCAGTTCTTC
D: NA; size: NA; J: TRBJ2-3; V: TRBV19; CDR3: CASSKVADTQYF; DNA: TGTGCCAGTAGCAAGGTGGCAGATACGCAGTATTTT
D: NA; size: NA; J: TRBJ1-5; V: TRBV2; CDR3: CASSEGSSNQPQHF; DNA: TGTGCCAGCAGTGAAGGCAGTAGCAATCAGCCCCAGCATTTT
D: TRBD1; size: many; J: TRBJ2-1; V: TRBV18; CDR3: CASSPYRGNEQFF; DNA: TGTGCCAGCTCACCCTACAGGGGCAATGAGCAGTTCTTC
D: TRBD2; size: NA; J: TRBJ2-7; V: TRBV7-2; CDR3: CASSLDISGSAYEQYF; DNA: TGTGCCAGCAGCTTAGATATTAGCGGGTCAGCCTACGAGCAGTACTTC
D: NA; size: NA; J: TRBJ2-5; V: TRBV5-1; CDR3: CASSLVTEGTQYF; DNA: TGCGCCAGCAGCTTGGTTACGGAAGGGACCCAGTACTTC
D: NA; size: once; J: TRBJ2-4; V: TRBV6-6; CDR3: CASSYGVNIQYF; DNA: TGTGCCAGCAGTTACGGGGTAAACATTCAGTACTTC